These T cell receptor beta chains were read from a single sample in a study of blood T cell repertoires in COVID-19. Profiling relied on immunoSEQ multiplex PCR, and the TCRdb table lists in-frame clones only, not all of them. The table records under 200,000 clones, under 85% of them present only once. Sequenced: peripheral blood. The receptors come from a woman aged 40-49 years with acute or convalescent COVID-19. The CDR3 runs from the conserved cysteine through the conserved F or W. The D gene is left open where the match is weak. The size entry is marked missing in some rows and otherwise reads once, few, many or a size class.

j_call: TRBJ1-1
clone_size: .
d_call: .
v_call: TRBV28
cdr3_nt: TGTGCCAGCAGTTTACCCCGCAGGGTGGTTGAAGCTTTCTTT
cdr3_aa: CASSLPRRVVEAFF

j_call: TRBJ2-7
clone_size: .
d_call: TRBD2
v_call: TRBV7-8
cdr3_nt: TGTGCCAGCAGTCCTAGCGGGGGACGCTCCTACGAGCAGTACTTC
cdr3_aa: CASSPSGGRSYEQYF

j_call: TRBJ1-3
clone_size: .
d_call: .
v_call: TRBV3-1/TRBV3-2
cdr3_nt: TGTGCCAGCAGCCGCAGCGTCTCTGGAAACACCATATATTTT
cdr3_aa: CASSRSVSGNTIYF

j_call: TRBJ2-2
clone_size: .
d_call: .
v_call: TRBV10-3
cdr3_nt: TGTGCCATCAGTGAGGGGCCAAACAATCCGAACACCGGGGAGCTGTTTTTT
cdr3_aa: CAISEGPNNPNTGELFF

j_call: TRBJ1-2
clone_size: .
d_call: .
v_call: TRBV5-6
cdr3_nt: TGTGCCAGCAGCTTGGCTGGGAGCTCGTATGGCTACACCTTC
cdr3_aa: CASSLAGSSYGYTF

j_call: TRBJ2-3
clone_size: few
d_call: .
v_call: TRBV27
cdr3_nt: TGTGCCAGCAGTTTGATGGTGGGAGGTGGGGATACGCAGTATTTT
cdr3_aa: CASSLMVGGGDTQYF

j_call: TRBJ2-7
clone_size: .
d_call: .
v_call: TRBV19
cdr3_nt: TGTGCCAGTAGTATTACTACTCTCTACGAGCAGTACTTC
cdr3_aa: CASSITTLYEQYF

j_call: TRBJ2-7
clone_size: .
d_call: TRBD1
v_call: TRBV11-2
cdr3_nt: TGTGCCAGCAGCTTAGGGACAGGGGCCCTCTACGAGCAGTACTTC
cdr3_aa: CASSLGTGALYEQYF

j_call: TRBJ2-7
clone_size: .
d_call: TRBD2
v_call: TRBV27
cdr3_nt: TGTGCCAGCAGTTTATGGGCTAGCGGGACCTACGAGCAGTACTTC
cdr3_aa: CASSLWASGTYEQYF

j_call: TRBJ2-5
clone_size: .
d_call: TRBD2
v_call: TRBV6-5
cdr3_nt: TGTGCCAGCAGCCGGACTAGCGGGGAGACCCAGTACTTC
cdr3_aa: CASSRTSGETQYF

j_call: TRBJ1-3
clone_size: few
d_call: TRBD1
v_call: TRBV7-2
cdr3_nt: TGTGCCAGCAGCTTCTTCGGACAGGGTTCTGGAAACACCATATATTTT
cdr3_aa: CASSFFGQGSGNTIYF

j_call: TRBJ1-2
clone_size: .
d_call: .
v_call: TRBV30
cdr3_nt: TGTGCCTGGAGTAGGGAGAGAACTGACTATGGCTACACCTTC
cdr3_aa: CAWSRERTDYGYTF

j_call: TRBJ2-1
clone_size: .
d_call: TRBD2
v_call: TRBV10-3
cdr3_nt: TGTGCCGTGGGGGAGGGAGGGCCTTACAATGAGCAGTTCTTC
cdr3_aa: CAVGEGGPYNEQFF

j_call: TRBJ2-1
clone_size: .
d_call: TRBD2
v_call: TRBV15
cdr3_nt: TGTGCCACCAGTGCTAGCGGGAGTTACAATGAGCAGTTCTTC
cdr3_aa: CATSASGSYNEQFF

j_call: TRBJ1-2
clone_size: .
d_call: TRBD1
v_call: TRBV6-1
cdr3_nt: TGTGCCAGCAGTGATAGACAGGGTAACTATGGCTACACCTTC
cdr3_aa: CASSDRQGNYGYTF

j_call: TRBJ1-2
clone_size: once
d_call: .
v_call: TRBV7-6
cdr3_nt: TGTGCCAGCAGCTTACTGGAGTCGAGAGGCTACACCTTC
cdr3_aa: CASSLLESRGYTF

j_call: TRBJ1-4
clone_size: .
d_call: .
v_call: TRBV2
cdr3_nt: TGTGCCAGCAGGGTTGACAGGAGTCCTAATGAAAAACTGTTTTTT
cdr3_aa: CASRVDRSPNEKLFF

j_call: TRBJ2-1
clone_size: .
d_call: TRBD2
v_call: TRBV5-1
cdr3_nt: TGCGCCAGTCTAGCGGATAGCTCCTACAATGAGCAGTTCTTC
cdr3_aa: CASLADSSYNEQFF

j_call: TRBJ1-5
clone_size: .
d_call: TRBD1
v_call: TRBV27
cdr3_nt: TGTGCCAGCAGTCGTACAGAGGGGGCCGGAGGAAGTCAGCCCCAGCATTTT
cdr3_aa: CASSRTEGAGGSQPQHF

j_call: TRBJ1-5
clone_size: .
d_call: TRBD1
v_call: TRBV4-1
cdr3_nt: TGCGCCAGCAGCCAAGAGGGCAGGGGGGCAAATCAGCCCCAGCATTTT
cdr3_aa: CASSQEGRGANQPQHF

j_call: TRBJ2-2
clone_size: once
d_call: .
v_call: TRBV7-9
cdr3_nt: TGTGCCAGCAGCCTCTACAGGGAATCCGGGGAGCTGTTTTTT
cdr3_aa: CASSLYRESGELFF

j_call: TRBJ1-4
clone_size: .
d_call: .
v_call: TRBV5-1
cdr3_nt: TGCGCCAGCAGCCGTTGGGGTTACGGGGGGAATGAAAAACTGTTTTTT
cdr3_aa: CASSRWGYGGNEKLFF

j_call: TRBJ2-1
clone_size: .
d_call: .
v_call: TRBV7-9
cdr3_nt: TGTGCCAGCAGTCCCGGGTCCCCCCGAGGGGAGCAGTTCTTC
cdr3_aa: CASSPGSPRGEQFF

j_call: TRBJ2-7
clone_size: .
d_call: .
v_call: TRBV28
cdr3_nt: TGTGCCAGCAGTTCTAGCAGGTCAGCCATCTACGAGCAGTACTTC
cdr3_aa: CASSSSRSAIYEQYF

j_call: TRBJ1-3
clone_size: .
d_call: TRBD1
v_call: TRBV5-4
cdr3_nt: TGTGCCAGCAGCTTGGGACAGGGGGCTGGAAACACCATATATTTT
cdr3_aa: CASSLGQGAGNTIYF

j_call: TRBJ2-2
clone_size: .
d_call: .
v_call: TRBV27
cdr3_nt: TGTGCCAGCAGTTTAAGCGTATTGGAGGGGTTGAACACCGGGGAGCTGTTTTTT
cdr3_aa: CASSLSVLEGLNTGELFF

j_call: TRBJ2-1
clone_size: .
d_call: .
v_call: TRBV30
cdr3_nt: TGTGCCTGGAGTGGGGCCAGTAACAATGAGCAGTTCTTC
cdr3_aa: CAWSGASNNEQFF

j_call: TRBJ1-4
clone_size: .
d_call: .
v_call: TRBV5-1
cdr3_nt: TGCGCCAGCAGCTTGAACTGGGGCCCTGAAAAACTGTTTTTT
cdr3_aa: CASSLNWGPEKLFF

j_call: TRBJ2-2
clone_size: .
d_call: .
v_call: TRBV13
cdr3_nt: TGTGCCAGCAGCTTGGAAAGGGAGACCGGGGAGCTGTTTTTT
cdr3_aa: CASSLERETGELFF

j_call: TRBJ2-3
clone_size: .
d_call: TRBD2
v_call: TRBV2
cdr3_nt: TGTGCCAGCGCCGCGGGAGGAAGCACAGATACGCAGTATTTT
cdr3_aa: CASAAGGSTDTQYF

j_call: TRBJ1-6
clone_size: .
d_call: .
v_call: TRBV13
cdr3_nt: TGTGCCAGCAGTTCAGGGTCTAATTCACCCCTCCACTTT
cdr3_aa: CASSSGSNSPLHF

j_call: TRBJ1-4
clone_size: .
d_call: TRBD1
v_call: TRBV7-9
cdr3_nt: TGTGCCAGCAGCCCGACAGGGGTAGTGGAAAAACTGTTTTTT
cdr3_aa: CASSPTGVVEKLFF

j_call: TRBJ2-3
clone_size: .
d_call: TRBD1
v_call: TRBV5-1
cdr3_nt: TGCGCCAGCAGCTCCTGCTGCCCGTGGACAGGGAGCACAGATACGCAGTATTTT
cdr3_aa: CASSSCCPWTGSTDTQYF

j_call: TRBJ2-3
clone_size: .
d_call: TRBD2
v_call: TRBV7-3
cdr3_nt: TGTGCCAGCGGATCCGGGGGGGATACGCAGTATTTT
cdr3_aa: CASGSGGDTQYF

j_call: TRBJ2-2
clone_size: .
d_call: .
v_call: TRBV10-3
cdr3_nt: TGTGCCATCAATAGACAGGCGAACACCGGGGAGCTGTTTTTT
cdr3_aa: CAINRQANTGELFF

j_call: TRBJ2-5
clone_size: .
d_call: .
v_call: TRBV5-6
cdr3_nt: TGTGCCAGCAGCTTGTCCCTCGCACTACAGGGTCGAGGAGAGACCCAGTACTTC
cdr3_aa: CASSLSLALQGRGETQYF

j_call: TRBJ2-7
clone_size: .
d_call: .
v_call: TRBV27
cdr3_nt: TGTGCCAGCACAGACAGCTACGAGCAGTACTTC
cdr3_aa: CASTDSYEQYF

j_call: TRBJ2-1
clone_size: .
d_call: .
v_call: TRBV9
cdr3_nt: TGTGCCAGCAGCGTAGATCAGGGGACCTACAATGAGCAGTTCTTC
cdr3_aa: CASSVDQGTYNEQFF

j_call: TRBJ1-5
clone_size: .
d_call: TRBD1
v_call: TRBV19
cdr3_nt: TGTGCCAGTGGGACCCCAGGGGGCAAAAATTGGCATTTT
cdr3_aa: CASGTPGGKNWHF

j_call: TRBJ2-5
clone_size: once
d_call: .
v_call: TRBV5-6
cdr3_nt: TGTGCCAGCAGCTTTGGTTGGCTCGAGACCCAGTACTTC
cdr3_aa: CASSFGWLETQYF

j_call: TRBJ2-7
clone_size: .
d_call: .
v_call: TRBV6-5
cdr3_nt: TGTGCCAGCAGTTACGGGGCAGGCTACGAGCAGTACTTC
cdr3_aa: CASSYGAGYEQYF

j_call: TRBJ1-2
clone_size: once
d_call: .
v_call: TRBV28
cdr3_nt: TGTGCCAGCAGGAACAGGGTGGGCTACACCTTC
cdr3_aa: CASRNRVGYTF

j_call: TRBJ2-3
clone_size: once
d_call: .
v_call: TRBV3-1/TRBV3-2
cdr3_nt: TGTGCCAGCAGCCCGGCGGGACGTAACACAGATACGCAGTATTTT
cdr3_aa: CASSPAGRNTDTQYF

j_call: TRBJ1-2
clone_size: .
d_call: TRBD1
v_call: TRBV27
cdr3_nt: TGTGCCAGCAGTTCACTTCCGGGGACAGGGGCCCGCATTTCCTATGGCTACACCTTC
cdr3_aa: CASSSLPGTGARISYGYTF

j_call: TRBJ2-7
clone_size: .
d_call: TRBD1
v_call: TRBV19
cdr3_nt: TGTGCCAGTAGTAGAGGACAGGGGCTTTACGAGCAGTACTTC
cdr3_aa: CASSRGQGLYEQYF

j_call: TRBJ2-7
clone_size: .
d_call: .
v_call: TRBV2
cdr3_nt: TGTGCCAGCAAAATAGACGGGTACTCCTACGAGCAGTACTTC
cdr3_aa: CASKIDGYSYEQYF

j_call: TRBJ1-6
clone_size: .
d_call: .
v_call: TRBV4-1
cdr3_nt: TGCGCCAGCAGCCCACCCCCGGGACACTATAATTCACCCCTCCACTTT
cdr3_aa: CASSPPPGHYNSPLHF

j_call: TRBJ2-2
clone_size: .
d_call: .
v_call: TRBV27
cdr3_nt: TGTGCCAGCACTGACTGGCAGAACACCGGGGAGCTGTTTTTT
cdr3_aa: CASTDWQNTGELFF

j_call: TRBJ1-2
clone_size: .
d_call: TRBD1
v_call: TRBV2
cdr3_nt: TGTGCCAGCAGCAGCGACAGGGGAGGTGGCTACACCTTC
cdr3_aa: CASSSDRGGGYTF

j_call: TRBJ2-7
clone_size: .
d_call: .
v_call: TRBV12-3/TRBV12-4
cdr3_nt: TGTGCCAGCAGTGACAGGTCTTACGAGCAGTACTTC
cdr3_aa: CASSDRSYEQYF

j_call: TRBJ2-1
clone_size: .
d_call: TRBD1
v_call: TRBV5-1
cdr3_nt: TGCGCCAGCAGCTTGGTCGGGACAGGGCTTGATGAGCAGTTCTTC
cdr3_aa: CASSLVGTGLDEQFF

j_call: TRBJ1-5
clone_size: .
d_call: .
v_call: TRBV9
cdr3_nt: TGTGCCAGCAGCGTAGACGGGGGTGGGAATCAGCCCCAGCATTTT
cdr3_aa: CASSVDGGGNQPQHF

j_call: TRBJ1-5
clone_size: .
d_call: .
v_call: TRBV30
cdr3_nt: TGTGCCTGGAGTGTGTATAGGGGGGGTTTTTGGAATCAGCCCCAGCATTTT
cdr3_aa: CAWSVYRGGFWNQPQHF

j_call: TRBJ2-7
clone_size: .
d_call: TRBD1
v_call: TRBV20-1
cdr3_nt: TGCAGTGCTAGTGACAGGGTCGGGGAGCAGTACTTC
cdr3_aa: CSASDRVGEQYF

j_call: TRBJ1-2
clone_size: .
d_call: .
v_call: TRBV25-1
cdr3_nt: TGTGCCAGCAGTGAATGGGGTAGCGCAGTAACCTATGGCTACACCTTC
cdr3_aa: CASSEWGSAVTYGYTF

j_call: TRBJ1-4
clone_size: .
d_call: .
v_call: TRBV10-2
cdr3_nt: TGCGCCAGCAGGTCCTCGGAAATAACGGGGGAAAAACTGTTTTTT
cdr3_aa: CASRSSEITGEKLFF

j_call: TRBJ1-5
clone_size: .
d_call: .
v_call: TRBV7-2
cdr3_nt: TGTGCCAGCAGCTTCGGACAGTTGTTGAGTCAGCCCCAGCATTTT
cdr3_aa: CASSFGQLLSQPQHF

j_call: TRBJ1-2
clone_size: few
d_call: TRBD1
v_call: TRBV5-4
cdr3_nt: TGTGCCAGCAGCACCCAGGGGGCCGGCTATGGCTACACCTTC
cdr3_aa: CASSTQGAGYGYTF

j_call: TRBJ1-5
clone_size: .
d_call: .
v_call: TRBV7-2
cdr3_nt: TGTGCCAGCAGCCTCACCCCAGGGATCAATCAGCCCCAGCATTTT
cdr3_aa: CASSLTPGINQPQHF